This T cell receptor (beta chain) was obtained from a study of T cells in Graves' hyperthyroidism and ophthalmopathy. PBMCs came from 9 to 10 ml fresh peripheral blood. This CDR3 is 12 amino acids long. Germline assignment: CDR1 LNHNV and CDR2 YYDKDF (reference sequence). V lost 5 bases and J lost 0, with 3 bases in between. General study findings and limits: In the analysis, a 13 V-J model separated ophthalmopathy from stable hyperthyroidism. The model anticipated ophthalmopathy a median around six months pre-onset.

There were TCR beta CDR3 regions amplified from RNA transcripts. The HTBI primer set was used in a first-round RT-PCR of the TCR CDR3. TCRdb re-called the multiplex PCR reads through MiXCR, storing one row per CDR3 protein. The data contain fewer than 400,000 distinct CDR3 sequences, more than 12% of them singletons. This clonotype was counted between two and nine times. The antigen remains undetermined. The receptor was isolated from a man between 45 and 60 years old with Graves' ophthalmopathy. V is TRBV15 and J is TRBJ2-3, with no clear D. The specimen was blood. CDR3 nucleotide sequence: TGTGCCACCAGCCTTAGCACAGATACGCAGTATTTT. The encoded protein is CATSLSTDTQYF.